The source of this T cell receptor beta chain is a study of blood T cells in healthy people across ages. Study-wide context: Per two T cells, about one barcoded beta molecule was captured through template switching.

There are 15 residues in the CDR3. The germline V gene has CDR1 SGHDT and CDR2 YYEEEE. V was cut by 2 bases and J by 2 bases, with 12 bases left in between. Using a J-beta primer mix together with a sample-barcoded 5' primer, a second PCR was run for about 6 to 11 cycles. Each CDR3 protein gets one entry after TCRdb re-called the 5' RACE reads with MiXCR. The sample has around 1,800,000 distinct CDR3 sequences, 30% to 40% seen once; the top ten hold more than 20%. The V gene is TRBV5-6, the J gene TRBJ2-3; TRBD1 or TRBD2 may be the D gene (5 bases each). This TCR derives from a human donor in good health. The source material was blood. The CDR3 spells CASSFGTLYTDTQYF. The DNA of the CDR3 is TGTGCCAGCAGCTTCGGGACCCTCTACACAGATACGCAGTATTTT.